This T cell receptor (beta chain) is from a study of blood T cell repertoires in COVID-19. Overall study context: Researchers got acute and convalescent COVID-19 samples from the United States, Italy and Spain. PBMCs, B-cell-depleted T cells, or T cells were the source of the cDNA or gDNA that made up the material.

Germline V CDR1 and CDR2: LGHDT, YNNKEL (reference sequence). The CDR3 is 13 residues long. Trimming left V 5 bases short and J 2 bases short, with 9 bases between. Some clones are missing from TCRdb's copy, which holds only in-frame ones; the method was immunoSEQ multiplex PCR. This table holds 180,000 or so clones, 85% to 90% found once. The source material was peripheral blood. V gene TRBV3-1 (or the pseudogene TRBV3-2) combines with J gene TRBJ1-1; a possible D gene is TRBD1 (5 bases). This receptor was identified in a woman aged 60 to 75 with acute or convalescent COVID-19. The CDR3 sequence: CASSTGTNTEAFF. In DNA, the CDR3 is TGTGCCAGCAGCACAGGTACTAACACTGAAGCTTTCTTT.